Reported below is one T cell receptor beta chain. Sequencing was performed with immunoSEQ multiplex PCR; in TCRdb, only in-frame clones are kept and a portion is missing. The sample has about 250,000 clones; 70% to 90% are singletons. CDR1 is SQVTM and CDR2 is ANQGSEA in the germline V gene. V shed 7 bases, J shed 4 bases, and the junction held 16 bases outside the gene matches. CDR3 length: 17 amino acids. The source of the sample is a study of blood T cell repertoires in COVID-19. Across the whole study: Samples representing acute and convalescent COVID-19 were sourced from the United States, Italy and Spain. Nucleic acid was either cDNA or gDNA, and it came from T cells, B-cell-depleted T cells, or PBMCs.

The sequence was collected from a woman aged 30 to 39 with COVID-19, enrolled during active disease. The rearrangement uses TRBV29-1 and TRBJ2-2, with 9 bases that match TRBD2. Sequenced: peripheral blood. CDR3 sequence (DNA): TGCAGCGGGGCCCCGGGCGGGGGGGCCTCGGCCACCGGGGAGCTGTTTTTT. It encodes CSGAPGGGASATGELFF.